These 10 T cell receptor beta chains came from one sample sequenced in a study of blood T cell repertoires in COVID-19. TCRdb's copy holds only in-frame clones and misses some; the assay was immunoSEQ multiplex PCR. This sample has around 480,000 clones, with around 88% found just once. The sample was peripheral blood. The receptors here all came from a woman aged 45-59 years with COVID-19, enrolled during active disease.

With respect to this clone: The junction departs from the called germline gene at one end, perhaps through a read error. The chain employs TRBV11-2 and TRBJ1-2; D is unclear. This CDR3 spans 12 amino acids. Germline CDR1 reads SGHAT; CDR2 reads FQNNGV. The CDR3 region has the DNA TGTGCCAGCAGCTCCTTGAGGCAGGCCGGGGCCTTC. Its translation: CASSSLRQAGAF.

The chain couples TRBV10-3 to TRBJ2-1; no definite D call. The CDR3 is made up of 17 amino acids. Trimming shortened V by 0 bases and J by 0 bases, and 12 bases separated the two germline ends. Germline CDR1 and CDR2: ENHRY and SYGVKD. DNA of the CDR3: TGTGCCATCAGTGAGTCGAGTTCTCGGAGCTCCTACAATGAGCAGTTCTTC. Amino acids: CAISESSSRSSYNEQFF.

The chain uses TRBV6-5 and TRBJ2-2; 7 nucleotides line up with TRBD2. The CDR3 is made up of 15 amino acids. Looked up from germline, CDR1 is MNHEY and CDR2 is SVGAGI. Trimming at V came to 6 bases and at J to 5 bases, leaving 9 bases not matched to a gene. The CDR3 protein is CASSRRGRGTGELFF. CDR3 DNA sequence: TGTGCCAGCAGCCGTCGAGGGCGGGGGACCGGGGAGCTGTTTTTT.

This clone was picked up a small number of times. V gene TRBV19 combines with J gene TRBJ1-5; 8 bases align to TRBD1. The trim removed 5 bases at V and 6 bases at J, leaving 9 bases unmatched. This CDR3 has 15 residues. Germline lookup yields CDR1 LNHDA and CDR2 SQIVND (reference sequence). CDR3 residues: CASSGGQGGGQPQHF. The CDR3 DNA reads as TGTGCCAGTAGTGGAGGACAGGGAGGCGGTCAGCCCCAGCATTTT.

This rearrangement joins TRBV3-1 (or the pseudogene TRBV3-2) to TRBJ2-2; D remains ambiguous. Germline CDR1 reads LGHDT; CDR2 reads YNNKEL (reference sequence). The germline V and J ends were trimmed by 4 bases and 4 bases, with 13 bases remaining between them. This CDR3 comprises 15 residues. CDR3 sequence: CASSPYQWATGELFF. Here the CDR3 DNA reads TGTGCCAGCAGCCCATATCAGTGGGCCACCGGGGAGCTGTTTTTT.

This clone has only one observation. This specimen includes other DNA sequences encoding the same CDR3. This chain connects TRBV6-5 to TRBJ1-1; perhaps TRBD1 as D (5 bases). This CDR3 spans 12 amino acids. Trimming shortened V by 6 bases and J by 1 base, and 6 bases separated the two germline ends. CDR1 is MNHEY and CDR2 is SVGAGI in the germline V gene. The CDR3 loop reads CASRGGNTEAFF. The CDR3 nucleotides are TGTGCCAGCAGGGGGGGGAACACTGAAGCTTTCTTT.

This clone was detected once. This chain connects TRBV2 to TRBJ2-3; TRBD1 agrees at 8 bases. Germline V lookup: CDR1 SNHLY, CDR2 FYNNEI. The V segment lost 7 bases and the J segment 2 bases; nucleotides outside the gene matches: 5. This CDR3 has 14 amino acids. CDR3 DNA sequence: TGTGCCAGCAAAGGGGACAGGACCACAGATACGCAGTATTTT. This encodes CASKGDRTTDTQYF. The full variable domain, rest sourced from reference TRBV2 and TRBJ2-3, is EPEVTQTPSHQVTQMGQEVILRCVPISNHLYFYWYRQILGQKVEFLVSFYNNEISEKSEIFDDQFSVERPDGSNFTLKIRSTKLEDSAMYFCASKGDRTTDTQYFGPGTRLTVL.

This clone is a singleton in its sample. This chain uses TRBV5-1 with TRBJ2-1, with D perhaps matching TRBD1 (5 bases). This CDR3 comprises 14 residues. Germline V gene lookup returns CDR1 SGHRS and CDR2 YFSETQ. Trimming stripped 0 bases from V and 8 bases from J, with 12 bases between. Here the CDR3 DNA reads TGCGCCAGCAGCTTGGAACAGGTGATGGATGAGCAGTTCTTC. This encodes CASSLEQVMDEQFF.

The chain is built from TRBV28 and TRBJ1-5; maybe TRBD1 (6 bases). Trimming stripped 4 bases from V and 1 base from J, with 14 bases between. Per the germline V gene, CDR1 is MDHEN and CDR2 is SYDVKM. The CDR3 loop spans 16 amino acids. CDR3 in amino acids: CASSSRGGRSNQPQHF. The CDR3, as DNA: TGTGCCAGCAGTTCCCGGGGGGGCAGGAGCAATCAGCCCCAGCATTTT.

Of note for this clone: This specimen includes other DNA sequences encoding the same CDR3. The chain uses TRBV27 and TRBJ2-7; D is unresolved. Germline CDR1 is MNHEY and CDR2 is SMNVEV (reference sequence). Between the trimmed V and J ends, which lost 3 bases and 2 bases, there was a span of 8 bases. The CDR3 contains 13 residues. CDR3 protein: CASSFAPTYEQYF. The CDR3 DNA follows: TGTGCCAGCAGTTTCGCGCCGACCTACGAGCAGTACTTC.